This T cell receptor beta chain was identified during a study of T-cell memory formation after mild COVID-19. Across the whole study: Largely, TCR clusters stayed within a single donor. Study-wide results and caveats: Contracting clones from day 15 to 85 showed balanced CD4/CD8; later expanders favored CD4+.

The length of the CDR3 is 14 residues. V shed 6 bases, J shed 8 bases, and the junction held 12 bases outside the gene matches. Germline loops: CDR1 SQVTM, CDR2 ANQGSEA. In TCRdb, the 5' RACE reads were re-called with MiXCR into one record per CDR3 protein. Of around 200,000 distinct CDR3 sequences listed, around 26% are singletons. Notes on this clonotype: Its antigen remains unidentified.

The material sequenced was PBMCs or a T cell subset sorted from them (not recorded which). The sequence was obtained from an adult woman who had mild COVID-19 (a few samples of this study predate the infection). Cell type and time point are not known. The V and J genes are TRBV29-1 and TRBJ2-1; TRBD1 aligns across 8 bases. In DNA, the CDR3 is TGCAGCGTCCCATCGGGACAGGTGGTCGATGAGCAGTTCTTC. It codes for CSVPSGQVVDEQFF.